The rows below give T cell receptor beta chains drawn from one sample of a study of metastatic and nonmetastatic thyroid tumors. Using MiXCR, TCRdb re-called clones from the PCR reads. This table has roughly 20,000 clones, approximately 15% appearing once. Sequenced: tumor tissue. Source of these receptors: a female donor with papillary thyroid cancer or a benign thyroid nodule (not recorded which). Some clones in this sample may be carry-over from other donors' samples. The CDR3 runs from the conserved cysteine through the conserved F or W.

V gene,CDR3 protein
TRBV20-1,CSARVSGGAFGNRPQHF
TRBV2,CASRITQGSWTYEQYF
TRBV19,CASSIMGQNQPQHF
TRBV19,CASRDGVTEAFF
TRBV19,CASSMRGQDTQYF
TRBV7-2,CASSFSRLGYTEAFF
TRBV6-2/TRBV6-3,CASSYGLAERYNEQFF
TRBV7-9,CASSHISGANVLTF
TRBV28,CASSSQLLRDGNSYEQYF
TRBV13,CASSRDNQPQHF
TRBV18,CASSRTSGGAKETQYF
TRBV5-6,CASSSGTGLGTGELFF
TRBV3-1,CASSQGSAVNQPQHF
TRBV9,CASSVGSSGRPKDQFF
TRBV4-1,CASSHLDSYEQYF
TRBV6-1,CASSGEVRGGWNYGYTF
TRBV10-2,CASSWTSRKETQYF
TRBV3-1,CASSPLDRVHYEQYF
TRBV2,CASMRRGRETQYF
TRBV20-1,CSAIDTRREGLSTGELFF
TRBV2,CASRPLPGQGFYGYTF
TRBV28,CASSLGWSGTIGYTF
TRBV28,CASSNTRGIAEKLIF
TRBV2,CASSEGVSNQPHHF